Following are 28 T cell receptor beta chains from one sample sequenced in a study of identical twins. TCRdb re-called the 5' RACE reads through MiXCR, storing one row per CDR3 protein. This table holds 400,000 to 600,000 distinct CDR3 sequences, about 22% found once. These same data were also listed under a study on yellow fever vaccine responses in identical twins.

Source material: CD4+ T cells sorted from blood. The receptors were sampled from a woman between 18 and 29 years old in good health.

The chain recombines TRBV19 with TRBJ1-1, with a possible D match to TRBD1 (5 bases). The CDR3 has 17 amino acids. V lost 6 bases to trimming and J lost 4 bases, with 24 bases between them. Germline assignment: CDR1 LNHDA and CDR2 SQIVND (reference sequence). The CDR3 region is CASSSDSALAGGTEAFF. CDR3 nucleotides: TGTGCCAGTAGCTCCGACAGCGCATTGGCCGGGGGCACTGAAGCTTTCTTT.

This sequence joins TRBV3-1 and TRBJ2-2, with a possible D match to TRBD2 (5 bases). From germline, CDR1 is LGHDT and CDR2 YNNKEL (reference sequence). The CDR3 has 15 amino acids. V shed 3 bases and J shed 5 bases, with 13 bases lying between them. CDR3 in amino acids: CASSHRLWGTGELFF. CDR3 sequence (DNA): TGTGCCAGCAGCCACAGACTATGGGGTACCGGGGAGCTGTTTTTT. Based on the CDR3 plus reference TRBV3-1 and TRBJ2-2, the full variable domain is DTAVSQTPKYLVTQMGNDKSIKCEQNLGHDTMYWYKQDSKKFLKIMFSYNNKELIINETVPNRFSPKSPDKAHLNLHINSLELGDSAVYFCASSHRLWGTGELFFGEGSRLTVL.

The chain recombines TRBV10-3 with TRBJ1-2; TRBD1 aligns across 7 bases. CDR1 and CDR2 (germline): ENHRY, SYGVKD. J gave up 0 bases and V 2 bases, and 6 bases lay outside the gene matches. This CDR3 has 16 residues. The DNA for the CDR3 is TGTGCCATCAGTGAGCAGGGGGACGACCCTAACTATGGCTACACCTTC. Translating gives CAISEQGDDPNYGYTF.

This clonotype was seen only a few times. The chain links TRBV4-1 to TRBJ2-1, with 11 bases identical to TRBD1. The CDR3 length is 15 residues. J lost 9 bases, V lost 4 bases, and 8 bases had no gene match. CDR1 and CDR2 from the germline V gene are MGHRA and YSYEKL. Here the CDR3 reads CASSRTGTGGVEQFF. CDR3 sequence (DNA): TGCGCCAGCAGCCGAACCGGGACAGGGGGGGTTGAGCAGTTCTTC.

The rearrangement uses TRBV11-2 and TRBJ2-4, with D tentatively TRBD1 (6 bases). Germline V lookup: CDR1 SGHAT, CDR2 FQNNGV. The CDR3 is 13 residues long. Trimming took off 5 bases at V and 9 bases at J, with 14 bases between the two ends. The CDR3 DNA reads TGTGCCAGCAGCACTGGGACATCAGGCATTCAGTACTTC. Translating it yields CASSTGTSGIQYF.

The rearrangement joins TRBV9 to TRBJ2-7; D is ambiguous. V lost 4 bases to trimming and J lost 1 base, with 15 bases between them. Looked up from germline, CDR1 is SGDLS and CDR2 is YYNGEE. The CDR3 extends over 15 amino acids. The CDR3 nucleotides are TGTGCCAGCAGCCCCTGGGGATCAGGTTCCTACGAGCAGTACTTC. This encodes CASSPWGSGSYEQYF.

There are a few counts of this clonotype. The chain joins TRBV4-1 to TRBJ2-3, with TRBD1 identical over 9 bases. This CDR3 is 17 amino acids long. Germline CDR1 reads MGHRA; CDR2 reads YSYEKL. With V trimmed by 0 bases and J by 6 bases, 10 bases remained unmatched. CDR3 loop: CASSQETDRGGTDTQYF. The CDR3 DNA follows: TGCGCCAGCAGCCAAGAAACGGACAGGGGCGGGACGGATACGCAGTATTTT.

The chain is built from TRBV7-9 and TRBJ1-6; 9 bases are shared with TRBD1. Per germline, CDR1 SEHNR and CDR2 FQNEAQ (reference sequence). The V segment lost 3 bases and the J segment 10 bases; nucleotides outside the gene matches: 4. The CDR3 covers 14 residues. CDR3 nucleotide sequence: TGTGCCAGCAGCTTCCGGGACAGGGTATCACCCCTCCACTTT. This gives the protein CASSFRDRVSPLHF.

V and J are TRBV18 and TRBJ2-1; TRBD1 or TRBD2 may be the D gene (6 bases each). Trimming pared 4 bases from V and 9 bases from J, leaving 19 bases between. Per germline, CDR1 KGHSH and CDR2 LQKENI. This CDR3 spans 15 amino acids. The CDR3 protein is CASSRTRAEGGEQFF. The DNA for the CDR3 is TGTGCCAGCTCACGCACGCGAGCGGAGGGGGGTGAGCAGTTCTTC.

This clonotype was counted between two and nine times. The rearrangement uses TRBV5-1 and TRBJ2-7; the D gene is possibly TRBD1 (6 bases). V shed 1 base and J shed 0 bases, with 17 bases lying between them. The CDR3 covers 17 residues. Germline-derived CDR1 and CDR2 are SGHRS and YFSETQ. The CDR3 region has the DNA TGCGCCAGCAGCTTGAAGCCAACCGGACAGCCCTCCTACGAGCAGTACTTC. Translated, it gives CASSLKPTGQPSYEQYF. Supplemented by reference TRBV5-1 and TRBJ2-7, the full variable domain reads KAGVTQTPRYLIKTRGQQVTLSCSPISGHRSVSWYQQTPGQGLQFLFEYFSETQRNKGNFPGRFSGRQFSNSRSEMNVSTLELGDSALYLCASSLKPTGQPSYEQYFGPGTRLTVT.

The V call is TRBV7-8, the J call TRBJ2-1; D is perhaps TRBD2 (6 bases). This CDR3 contains 18 residues. CDR1 SGHVS and CDR2 FQNEAQ come from the germline V gene. V shed 4 bases and J shed 5 bases, with 24 bases lying between them. Here the CDR3 reads CASSSLGKGGKLHNEQFF. In DNA form, the CDR3 reads TGTGCCAGCAGCTCACTAGGGAAGGGAGGCAAACTCCACAATGAGCAGTTCTTC.

This clonotype showed up just a few times. V usage is TRBV19 and J usage is TRBJ2-7; 9 bases are a match to TRBD2. The CDR3 covers 15 residues. The J segment lost 4 bases and the V segment lost 3 bases, leaving 7 bases of the junction unmatched. Looked up from germline, CDR1 is LNHDA and CDR2 is SQIVND (reference sequence). The CDR3 is CASSMAGGETYEQYF. The DNA for the CDR3 is TGTGCCAGTAGTATGGCGGGAGGGGAGACTTACGAGCAGTACTTC.

This rearrangement joins TRBV3-1 to TRBJ1-1, with 7 positions matching TRBD1. The trim removed 2 bases at V and 4 bases at J, leaving 1 base unmatched. CDR1 LGHDT and CDR2 YNNKEL come from the germline V gene (reference sequence). CDR3 length equals 13 residues. The CDR3 DNA reads as TGTGCCAGCAGCCAACAGGGGGGCACTGAAGCTTTCTTT. Translated, it gives CASSQQGGTEAFF.

The V gene is TRBV10-3, the J gene TRBJ2-7, with TRBD1 matching over 9 bases. This CDR3 contains 14 residues. CDR1 and CDR2 (germline): ENHRY, SYGVKD. Trimming removed 6 bases from V and 2 bases from J; junction bases left unmatched: 5. The chain's CDR3 is CAIRQGQGTYEQYF. The CDR3 coding sequence is TGTGCCATCAGACAGGGACAGGGCACCTACGAGCAGTACTTC.

The V and J genes are TRBV29-1 and TRBJ2-1; 7 bases agree with TRBD2. The CDR3 extends over 16 amino acids. The ends lost 7 bases at V and 5 bases at J; junction bases unmatched: 17. Germline CDR1 reads SQVTM; CDR2 reads ANQGSEA. CDR3 in amino acids: CSGGGRSGSGHNEQFF. CDR3 nucleotide sequence: TGCAGCGGGGGAGGGCGTTCAGGGTCAGGTCACAATGAGCAGTTCTTC.

The chain combines TRBV20-1 with TRBJ2-1, with 7 bases matching TRBD2. Germline CDR1 reads DFQATT; CDR2 reads SNEGSKA (reference sequence). V dropped 3 bases and J dropped 8; count of bases not matched to a gene: 13. The CDR3 runs to 15 residues. CDR3 sequence reads: CSASKRLGTTDEQFF. The CDR3 nucleotides read TGCAGTGCTAGTAAGCGACTAGGGACTACCGATGAGCAGTTCTTC.

Only a few counts were recorded for this clonotype. This chain links TRBV21-1 with TRBJ2-3. TRBV21-1 is a listed pseudogene. This CDR3 has 16 amino acids. For the CDR3, the DNA is TGTGCCAGCAGCATGCGCCTAGCGGATAGCACAGATACGCAGTATTTT. Translated: CASSMRLADSTDTQYF.

At least ten counts were recorded for this clonotype. This sequence joins TRBV5-1 and TRBJ1-2; no clear D. V lost 1 base to trimming and J lost 2 bases, with 12 bases between them. Germline CDR1 reads SGHRS; CDR2 reads YFSETQ. The CDR3 covers 15 residues. Here the CDR3 reads CASSLSGKLNYGYTF. CDR3 DNA sequence: TGCGCCAGCAGCTTGTCAGGAAAGCTAAACTATGGCTACACCTTC.

The gene calls are TRBV12-3 or TRBV12-4 and TRBJ2-2; TRBD2 matches at 8 bases. With V trimmed by 5 bases and J by 6 bases, 11 bases remained unmatched. This CDR3 has 16 residues. The CDR3 here is CASSTVVAGISGELFF. The CDR3 DNA follows: TGTGCCAGCAGTACGGTAGTAGCGGGAATCTCCGGGGAGCTGTTTTTT.

The chain combines TRBV20-1 with TRBJ2-3; maybe TRBD2 (6 bases). This CDR3 region has 14 residues. V gave up 2 bases and J gave up 3 bases, with 12 bases separating them. CDR1 is DFQATT, CDR2 SNEGSKA, per germline (reference sequence). CDR3 loop: CSARLPGVTDTQYF. CDR3 nucleotides: TGCAGTGCTAGACTCCCGGGAGTGACAGATACGCAGTATTTT.

This clonotype was counted a few times. The genes are TRBV6-1 and TRBJ2-3; D may be TRBD2 (6 bases). Germline V gene data show CDR1 as MNHNS and CDR2 as SASEGT. The CDR3 consists of 16 residues. V was trimmed by 8 bases and J by 0 bases, leaving 18 bases between them. CDR3 bases: TGTGCCAGCGGGGTGTCGGCAGGGACTAGCACAGATACGCAGTATTTT. Its translation is CASGVSAGTSTDTQYF.

CDR3 protein: CSASPPGAETQYF. CDR3 DNA sequence: TGCAGTGCTAGCCCCCCGGGGGCGGAGACCCAGTACTTC. This chain links TRBV20-1 with TRBJ2-5, with D possibly called TRBD1 or TRBD2 (6 bases each). The germline V gene encodes CDR1 DFQATT and CDR2 SNEGSKA (reference sequence). This CDR3 is 13 amino acids long. Between the trimmed V and J ends, which lost 3 bases and 5 bases, there was a span of 13 bases.

The genes are TRBV5-1 and TRBJ2-3, with 8 bases that match TRBD2. The CDR3 spans 15 residues. Germline V gene sequence: CDR1 SGHRS, CDR2 YFSETQ. Losses at the gene ends were 5 bases for V and 3 bases for J; bases not matched to a gene: 8. Written as DNA, the CDR3 is TGCGCCAGCAGTTCCGGGGGGGCCGGGACAGATACGCAGTATTTT. This gives the protein CASSSGGAGTDTQYF.

The gene calls are TRBV12-3 or TRBV12-4 and TRBJ1-1; tentative D call: TRBD1 (5 bases). V dropped 8 bases and J dropped 8 bases, with 15 bases sitting between them. CDR3 length: 12 residues. CDR3 sequence (DNA): TGTGCCAGCTTGTTGGGGGGGGGGGAAGCTTTCTTT. It encodes CASLLGGGEAFF.

In DNA, the CDR3 is TGTGCCAGCAGCCGGGGAGGGCAGGGCGGTTCACCCCTCCACTTT. It specifies CASSRGGQGGSPLHF. The chain couples TRBV5-5 to TRBJ1-6; possibly TRBD1 for D (5 bases). This CDR3 comprises 15 residues. Trimming removed 4 bases at V and 9 bases at J, with 17 bases between. Per germline, CDR1 SGHKS and CDR2 YYEKEE (reference sequence).

The chain links TRBV19 to TRBJ2-2; D perhaps matches TRBD2 (5 bases). CDR3 size: 16 residues. Germline values: CDR1 LNHDA, CDR2 SQIVND (reference sequence). V gave up 5 bases and J gave up 0 bases, with 13 bases separating them. The CDR3 loop is CASSYTRRSNTGELFF. CDR3 bases: TGTGCCAGTAGTTATACTAGAAGGTCGAACACCGGGGAGCTGTTTTTT.

The V call is TRBV10-3, the J call TRBJ2-6; perhaps TRBD2 as D (6 bases). V was clipped by 3 bases and J by 1 base, with 10 bases between them. Looked up from germline, CDR1 is ENHRY and CDR2 is SYGVKD. The CDR3 has 16 amino acids. In DNA, the CDR3 is TGTGCCATCAGTGATGTCCGGGGGTCTGGGGCCAACGTCCTGACTTTC. It encodes CAISDVRGSGANVLTF.

The genes are TRBV24-1 and TRBJ2-1, with D perhaps matching TRBD1 (6 bases). The CDR3 length is 15 residues. The V gene's germline CDR1 is KGHDR and CDR2 SFDVKD. Trimming pared 3 bases from V and 3 bases from J, leaving 11 bases between. The CDR3 DNA is TGTGCCACCAGTGATCCTGGACAGATCTACAATGAGCAGTTCTTC. It codes for CATSDPGQIYNEQFF.